Listed here is a single T cell receptor beta chain. Antigen: not known. This entry comes from a study of T cell responses to AZD1222 COVID-19 vaccine. Findings and limits, study-wide: Mapped onto spike, vaccine-associated CD4 TCRs spanned it and were dominant at 160-218 and 743-854. Recipients of two AZD1222 doses showed rising Spike-specific TCR breadth and depth.

V trimming: 5 bases; J trimming: 6 bases; junction bases outside the gene matches: 9. Germline loops: CDR1 SGHVS, CDR2 FQNEAQ. The CDR3 runs 15 residues. Method: immunoSEQ multiplex PCR; TCRdb's copy keeps in-frame clones and lacks some. The table lists under 200,000 clones, more than 90% of them singletons, with 3.6% in the top ten. The sequenced sample was peripheral blood, obtained 28 days after the second dose of the MenACWY control vaccine. The clonotype comes from an adult who received the MenACWY meningococcal vaccine as a control. The chain employs TRBV7-8 and TRBJ2-2; 7 nucleotides align to TRBD1. CDR3 loop: CASSGRQGNPGELFF. CDR3 coding DNA: TGTGCCAGCAGCGGTCGACAGGGAAATCCCGGGGAGCTGTTTTTT.